This T cell receptor (beta chain) was retrieved from a study of vaccination and CD4 T cells after COVID-19 (dated by TCRdb to the early 2020s). About the full investigation: Convalescent patients had a positive SARS-CoV-2 result on nasal swab PCR, and of these patients, under ten had mild disease and one had severe disease. The convalescent cohort included six males and four females, with two Hispanic individuals, seven Caucasians, two Asians and one multiracial person. Participants received two doses of either the Pfizer-BioNTech BNT162b2 vaccine (n=8) or the Moderna mRNA-1273 vaccine (n=2). Post-COVID blood samples were collected from convalescent patients a median of around 100 days after diagnosis, with a range of about 30 to 161 days. Post-vaccine blood samples were obtained a median of roughly 75 days after the second vaccine dose, with a range of about 13 to 250 days. The cultures were stimulated with overlapping spike peptide pools from SARS-CoV-2 and from the common cold coronaviruses HCoV-NL63, HCoV-OC43 and HCoV-229E. Control cultures received a CEFX viral epitope pool as the positive control, an HIV-1 Nef peptide pool as the negative control, or no peptide. The spike-specific CD4+ TCR repertoire was compared before and after mRNA vaccination in under 11 COVID-19 convalescent patients and several infection-naive healthy vaccine recipients.

The intended sense of this specimen's treatment or condition label: approximately nine-day PBMC culture with coronavirus spike peptide pools or control peptides (ViraFEST assay). The study used the ViraFEST assay, which expanded antigen-specific T cells with peptide pools and then identified expanded clonotypes by TCR sequencing. Positive SARS-CoV-2 PCR tests in the convalescent patients dated from March to December 2020, before Alpha, Beta and Delta variants emerged in the United States. Each well held millions of PBMCs cultured with roughly 10 ug/ml peptide pools in IMDM containing approximately 5% human AB serum and roughly 9.3 IU/ml IL-2. Half of the culture medium was replaced with fresh IL-2-containing medium on days 3 and 7. CD4+ T cells were isolated after approximately ten days of culture through negative selection using the EasySep CD4+ T cell isolation kit. Ficoll-Paque Plus gradient centrifugation was used to isolate PBMCs from whole blood, and the isolated PBMCs were then either used fresh or cryopreserved at -140C. In general, triplicate wells were set up for every culture condition.

The method behind the library was PCR. DNA from cultured CD4+ T cells was subjected to TCR sequencing with the Oncomine TCR Beta short-read assay at the Johns Hopkins FTIC core. The QIAamp micro DNA kit was used to extract genomic DNA from the cultured CD4+ T cells. Oncomine TCR Beta libraries made from cultured CD4+ T cells were pooled using unique dual indexes and sequenced on an Illumina iSeq 100. The study's own analysis went as follows. Non-productive sequences were removed, and CDR3s that did not start with C, did not end with F or W, or were shorter than 7 amino acids were discarded. Antigen-specific clonotypes were identified with the MANAFEST web application by comparing peptide-stimulated wells with reference and other culture wells. Positive clones required FDR below 0.05, an odds ratio above 5, and productive frequency above 0.1% in at least two of three replicate wells. A clonotype counted as cross-reactive if it showed significant expansion both in the SARS-CoV-2 spike wells and in at least one common cold coronavirus spike condition. CDR3 homology was assessed with Levenshtein distances (stringdist) and unrooted phylogenetic trees (ape) in R version 3.6.1. Starting from the raw public reads, TCRdb applied fastp trimming at Q25, assembled clones with MiXCR and retained in-frame beta chains. CDR3 protein duplicates are merged, each entry listing the most common genes and DNA. TCRdb, rather than the study authors, made the V and J calls. This sample comprises about 8,900 distinct CDR3 sequences, 64% of them detected only once. The ten largest clones take up about 30% of the sample.

Turning to this clonotype: The antigen it binds to is not known. Base qualities are missing; no much larger clone stands one base away.

Overall results and qualifications from the work: Relatively few convalescent patients were included in the study, and early timepoints after natural infection were not analyzed. In convalescent patients, nearly all vaccine-specific clones (304 of 307) were found to be mono-reactive for SARS-CoV-2 spike rather than cross-reactive with common cold coronaviruses. The median count of SARS-CoV-2-reactive clonotypes went up from some 23 after infection to about 40 after vaccination, although the change was not significant. In convalescent patients, a median around 86% of post-vaccine SARS-CoV-2-reactive clones were detected only after vaccination, suggesting vaccine-specific priming.

The sequenced material came from CD4+ T cells from blood, cultured in vitro. The TCR originated in a human donor who had recovered from COVID-19.

The sequence in DNA is TGTGCCAGCAGTGGTCGGGACTCCGAGTTGTATACGCAGTATTTT. It encodes CASSGRDSELYTQYF. The chain joins TRBV2 to TRBJ2-3; the D gene is possibly TRBD2, with 6 bases matching. The CDR3 goes from the cysteine to the phenylalanine over 15 residues. Only the CDR3 DNA stays, 45 bases, in frame from base 1. CDR1 and CDR2 (SNHLY, FYNNEI) derive from the germline V gene. V and J are truncated by 4 bases and 7 bases respectively, leaving an intervening sequence of 18 bases. Extended through the reference TRBV2 and TRBJ2-3 proteins, this CDR3 yields the full variable domain: EPEVTQTPSHQVTQMGQEVILRCVPISNHLYFYWYRQILGQKVEFLVSFYNNEISEKSEIFDDQFSVERPDGSNFTLKIRSTKLEDSAMYFCASSGRDSELYTQYFGPGTRLTVL.